This is a list of T cell receptor beta chains from one sample in a study of regulatory T cells in long-lasting Graves disease. In TCRdb, the multiplex PCR reads were re-called with MiXCR into one record per CDR3 protein. The table includes 250,000 or so distinct CDR3 sequences, around 20% detected once. The starting material was peripheral blood mononuclear cells (PBMCs), obtained at new diagnosis, from a patient treated with antithyroid drugs. These receptors were collected from a female donor with Graves disease. CDR3s include the opening cysteine and the closing phenylalanine or tryptophan. The D gene is left open where the match is weak. For some rows the clone size is stated as once, few or many, or as a class when expanded; others skip it.

v_call	clone_size	d_call	j_call	cdr3_aa	cdr3_nt
TRBV7-2	many	.	TRBJ2-3	CASSLGVSTDTQYF	TGTGCCAGCAGCTTGGGCGTCAGCACAGATACGCAGTATTTT
TRBV27	many	.	TRBJ1-2	CASSLMWDVGGYTF	TGTGCCAGCAGTTTAATGTGGGACGTCGGCGGCTACACCTTC
TRBV20-1	many	.	TRBJ2-3	CSVSGRSSTDTQYF	TGCAGTGTCTCGGGGCGGTCTAGCACAGATACGCAGTATTTT
TRBV12-3/TRBV12-4	many	.	TRBJ1-5	CASSLRGRNQPQHF	TGTGCCAGCAGTTTAAGGGGGAGGAATCAGCCCCAGCATTTT
TRBV5-1	many	TRBD2	TRBJ2-1	CASSVHSGGAYNEQFF	TGCGCCAGCAGCGTGCATAGCGGGGGGGCCTACAATGAGCAGTTCTTC
TRBV12-3/TRBV12-4	many	.	TRBJ1-1	CASSPTSSSGTEAFF	TGTGCCAGCAGCCCTACCAGTTCCTCGGGCACTGAAGCTTTCTTT
TRBV9	many	.	TRBJ2-2	CASSPRLLNTGELFF	TGTGCCAGCAGCCCTAGACTCCTAAACACCGGGGAGCTGTTTTTT
TRBV5-4	.	TRBD1	TRBJ1-6	CASSPRDRGSDSPLHF	TGTGCCAGCAGCCCCCGGGACAGGGGGTCGGATTCACCCCTCCACTTT
TRBV5-5	many	.	TRBJ2-3	CASSSGLPSHSAQYF	TGTGCCAGCAGCTCGGGACTTCCTTCCCACAGTGCGCAGTATTTT
TRBV29-1	few	.	TRBJ2-7	CSVAQGGAEQYF	TGCAGCGTTGCACAGGGGGGGGCCGAGCAGTACTTC
TRBV2	many	.	TRBJ2-5	CASVKSAYQETQYF	TGTGCCAGCGTGAAGTCAGCGTACCAAGAGACCCAGTACTTC
TRBV30	many	.	TRBJ2-3	CAWRPGAIGTDTQYF	TGTGCCTGGCGACCGGGAGCTATCGGGACAGATACGCAGTATTTT
TRBV24-1	many	TRBD2	TRBJ2-1	CATSDLSGSSDNEQFF	TGTGCCACCAGTGACCTTAGCGGGAGCTCCGACAATGAGCAGTTCTTC